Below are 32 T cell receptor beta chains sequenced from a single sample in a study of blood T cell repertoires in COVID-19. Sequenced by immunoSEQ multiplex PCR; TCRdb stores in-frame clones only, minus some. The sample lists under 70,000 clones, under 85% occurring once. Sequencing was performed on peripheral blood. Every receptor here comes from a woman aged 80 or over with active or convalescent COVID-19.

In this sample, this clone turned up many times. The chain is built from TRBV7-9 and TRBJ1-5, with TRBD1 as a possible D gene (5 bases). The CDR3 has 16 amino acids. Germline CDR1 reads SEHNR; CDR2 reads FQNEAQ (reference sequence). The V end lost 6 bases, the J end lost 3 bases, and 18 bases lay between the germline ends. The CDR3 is CASSTGKGEVNQPQHF. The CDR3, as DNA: TGTGCCAGCAGTACAGGAAAGGGTGAGGTCAATCAGCCCCAGCATTTT.

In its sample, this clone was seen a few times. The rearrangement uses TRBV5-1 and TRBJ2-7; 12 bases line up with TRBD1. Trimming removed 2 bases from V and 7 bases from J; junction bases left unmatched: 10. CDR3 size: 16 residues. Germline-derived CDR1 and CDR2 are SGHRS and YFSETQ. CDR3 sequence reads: CASSFAPGQGATEQYF. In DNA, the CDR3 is TGCGCCAGCAGCTTTGCTCCGGGACAGGGGGCGACAGAGCAGTACTTC. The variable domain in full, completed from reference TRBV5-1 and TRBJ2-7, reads KAGVTQTPRYLIKTRGQQVTLSCSPISGHRSVSWYQQTPGQGLQFLFEYFSETQRNKGNFPGRFSGRQFSNSRSEMNVSTLELGDSALYLCASSFAPGQGATEQYFGPGTRLTVT.

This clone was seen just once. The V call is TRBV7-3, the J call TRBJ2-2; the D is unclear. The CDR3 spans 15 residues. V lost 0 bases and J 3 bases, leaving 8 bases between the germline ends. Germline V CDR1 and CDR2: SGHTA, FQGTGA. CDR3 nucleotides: TGTGCCAGCAGCTTAACTCTCTCCCACACCGGGGAGCTGTTTTTT. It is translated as CASSLTLSHTGELFF.

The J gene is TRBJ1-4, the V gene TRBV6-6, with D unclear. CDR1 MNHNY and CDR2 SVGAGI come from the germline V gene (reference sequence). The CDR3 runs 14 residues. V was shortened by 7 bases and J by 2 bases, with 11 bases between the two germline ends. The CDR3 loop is CASMWRETNEKLFF. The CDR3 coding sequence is TGTGCCAGCATGTGGAGGGAGACTAATGAAAAACTGTTTTTT.

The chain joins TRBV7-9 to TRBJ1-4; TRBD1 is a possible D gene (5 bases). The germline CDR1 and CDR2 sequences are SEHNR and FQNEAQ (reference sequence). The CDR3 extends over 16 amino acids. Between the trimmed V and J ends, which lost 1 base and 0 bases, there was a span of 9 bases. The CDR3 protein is CASSLGTGATNEKLFF. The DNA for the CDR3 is TGTGCCAGCAGCTTAGGGACGGGGGCAACTAATGAAAAACTGTTTTTT.

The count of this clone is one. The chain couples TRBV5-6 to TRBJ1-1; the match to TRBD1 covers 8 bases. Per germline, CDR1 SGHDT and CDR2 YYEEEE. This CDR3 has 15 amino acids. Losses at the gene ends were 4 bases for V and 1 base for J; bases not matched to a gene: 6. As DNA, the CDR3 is TGTGCCAGCAGCCCGCGCGGGACAGGGAACACTGAAGCTTTCTTT. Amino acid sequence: CASSPRGTGNTEAFF.

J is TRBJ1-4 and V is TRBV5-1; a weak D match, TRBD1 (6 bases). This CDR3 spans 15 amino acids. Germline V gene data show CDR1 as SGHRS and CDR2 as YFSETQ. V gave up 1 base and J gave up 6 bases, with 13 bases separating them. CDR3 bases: TGCGCCAGCAGCTTGACAGGGTGGTTCGATGAAAAACTGTTTTTT. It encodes CASSLTGWFDEKLFF.

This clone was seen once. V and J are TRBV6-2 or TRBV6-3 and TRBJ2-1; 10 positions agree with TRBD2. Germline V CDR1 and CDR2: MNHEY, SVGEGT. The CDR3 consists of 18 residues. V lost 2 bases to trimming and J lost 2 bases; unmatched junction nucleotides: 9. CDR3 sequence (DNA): TGTGCCAGCAGTTACCTAGCGGGGGCCACATGGACCTACAATGAGCAGTTCTTC. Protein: CASSYLAGATWTYNEQFF.

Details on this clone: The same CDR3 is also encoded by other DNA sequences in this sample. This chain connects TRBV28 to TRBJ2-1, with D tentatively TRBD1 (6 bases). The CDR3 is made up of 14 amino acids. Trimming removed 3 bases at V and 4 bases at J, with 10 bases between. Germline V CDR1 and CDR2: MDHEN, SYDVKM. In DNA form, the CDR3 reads TGTGCCAGCAGTTTCCGGGACACTTACAATGAGCAGTTCTTC. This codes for CASSFRDTYNEQFF.

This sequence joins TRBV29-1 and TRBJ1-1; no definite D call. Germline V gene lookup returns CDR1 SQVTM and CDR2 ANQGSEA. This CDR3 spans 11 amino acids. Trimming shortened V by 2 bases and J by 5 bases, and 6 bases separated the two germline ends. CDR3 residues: CSVETGTEAFF. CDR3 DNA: TGCAGCGTTGAAACGGGGACTGAAGCTTTCTTT.

For the CDR3, the DNA is TGTGCCAGCAGCGTAGTCGACTGGGGAGGAGGCGCCGCTGAAGCTTTCTTT. This translates into CASSVVDWGGGAAEAFF. The chain carries TRBV9 and TRBJ1-1; D unresolved. Deletions cut 0 bases from V and 6 bases from J, with 21 bases between. The CDR3 consists of 17 residues. CDR1 is SGDLS, CDR2 YYNGEE, per germline.

The CDR3 here is CAWSAGDTQYF. The DNA for the CDR3 is TGTGCCTGGAGTGCCGGAGATACGCAGTATTTT. The rearrangement uses TRBV30 and TRBJ2-3; D gene ambiguous. CDR1 GTSNPN and CDR2 SVGIG come from the germline V gene (reference sequence). The V end lost 1 base, the J end lost 5 bases, and 4 bases lay between the germline ends. The CDR3 is made up of 11 amino acids.

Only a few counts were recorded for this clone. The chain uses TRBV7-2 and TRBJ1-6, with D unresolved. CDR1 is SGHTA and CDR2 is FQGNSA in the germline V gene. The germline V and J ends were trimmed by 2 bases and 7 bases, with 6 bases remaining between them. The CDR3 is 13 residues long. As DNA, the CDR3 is TGTGCCAGCAGCTTACGTAGAAATTCACCCCTCCACTTT. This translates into CASSLRRNSPLHF.

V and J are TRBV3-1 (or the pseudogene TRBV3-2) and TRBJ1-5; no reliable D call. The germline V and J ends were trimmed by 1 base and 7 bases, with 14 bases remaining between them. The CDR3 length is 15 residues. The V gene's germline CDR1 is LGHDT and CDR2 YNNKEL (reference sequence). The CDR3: CASSQGWARGQPQHF. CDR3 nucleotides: TGTGCCAGCAGCCAAGGATGGGCACGAGGGCAGCCCCAGCATTTT.

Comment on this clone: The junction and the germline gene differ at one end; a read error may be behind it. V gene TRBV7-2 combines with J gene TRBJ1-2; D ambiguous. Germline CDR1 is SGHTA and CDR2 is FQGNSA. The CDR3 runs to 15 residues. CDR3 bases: TGTGCCAGCAGTACCCGGCGAGGGCAGGACTCGTCTAATTCCTTC. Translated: CASSTRRGQDSSNSF.

CDR3 DNA sequence: TGTGCCAGCAGGTCGACAGGGGGGTCGTACGAGCAGTACTTC. Translation gives CASRSTGGSYEQYF. This chain links TRBV6-6 with TRBJ2-7, with 9 bases that match TRBD1. V lost 6 bases, J lost 4 bases, and 7 bases stayed unmatched. CDR3 size: 14 residues. Per the germline V gene, CDR1 is MNHNY and CDR2 is SVGAGI (reference sequence).

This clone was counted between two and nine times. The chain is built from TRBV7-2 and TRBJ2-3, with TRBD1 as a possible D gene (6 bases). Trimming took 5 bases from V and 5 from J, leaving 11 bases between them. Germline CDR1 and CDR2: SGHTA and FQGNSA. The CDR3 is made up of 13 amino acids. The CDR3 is CASSPQGGDTQYF. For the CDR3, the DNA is TGTGCCAGCAGCCCTCAAGGGGGAGATACGCAGTATTTT. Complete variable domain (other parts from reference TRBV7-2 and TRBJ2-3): GAGVSQSPSNKVTEKGKDVELRCDPISGHTALYWYRQSLGQGLEFLIYFQGNSAPDKSGLPSDRFSAERTGGSVSTLTIQRTQQEDSAVYLCASSPQGGDTQYFGPGTRLTVL.

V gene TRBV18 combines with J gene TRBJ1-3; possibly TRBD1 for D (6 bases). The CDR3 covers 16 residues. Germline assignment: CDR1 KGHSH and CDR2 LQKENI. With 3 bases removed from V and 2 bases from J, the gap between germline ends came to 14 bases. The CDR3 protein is CASSPRGGAAGNTIYF. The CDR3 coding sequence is TGTGCCAGCTCACCCCGTGGGGGGGCGGCTGGAAACACCATATATTTT. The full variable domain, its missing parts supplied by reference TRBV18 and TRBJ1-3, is NAGVMQNPRHLVRRRGQEARLRCSPMKGHSHVYWYRQLPEEGLKFMVYLQKENIIDESGMPKERFSAEFPKEGPSILRIQQVVRGDSAAYFCASSPRGGAAGNTIYFGEGSWLTVV.

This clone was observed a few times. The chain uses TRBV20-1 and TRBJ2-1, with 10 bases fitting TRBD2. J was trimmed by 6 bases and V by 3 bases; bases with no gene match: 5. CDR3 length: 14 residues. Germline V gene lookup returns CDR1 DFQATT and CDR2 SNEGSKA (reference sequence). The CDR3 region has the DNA TGCAGTGCTAGTGCTAGCGGGGGTCGCAATGAGCAGTTCTTC. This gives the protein CSASASGGRNEQFF.

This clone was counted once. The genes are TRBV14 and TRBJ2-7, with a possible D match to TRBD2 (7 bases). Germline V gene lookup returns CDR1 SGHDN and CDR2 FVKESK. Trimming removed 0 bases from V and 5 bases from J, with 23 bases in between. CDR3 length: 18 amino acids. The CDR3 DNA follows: TGTGCCAGCAGCCAAGATCTCGGGGGGCGTCCGGAAGGGGACGAGCAGTACTTC. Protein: CASSQDLGGRPEGDEQYF.

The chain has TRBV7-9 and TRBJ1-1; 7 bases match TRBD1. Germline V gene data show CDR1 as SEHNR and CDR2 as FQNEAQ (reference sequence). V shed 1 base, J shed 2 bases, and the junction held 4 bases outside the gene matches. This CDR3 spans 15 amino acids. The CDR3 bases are TGTGCCAGCAGCTTAGATAACAGGGGAAACACTGAAGCTTTCTTT. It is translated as CASSLDNRGNTEAFF.

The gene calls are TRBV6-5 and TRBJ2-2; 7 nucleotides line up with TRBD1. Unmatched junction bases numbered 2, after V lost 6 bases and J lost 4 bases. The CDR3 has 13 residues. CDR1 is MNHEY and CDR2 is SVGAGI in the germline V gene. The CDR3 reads CASRTGFTGELFF. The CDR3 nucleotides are TGTGCCAGCAGGACAGGGTTCACCGGGGAGCTGTTTTTT.

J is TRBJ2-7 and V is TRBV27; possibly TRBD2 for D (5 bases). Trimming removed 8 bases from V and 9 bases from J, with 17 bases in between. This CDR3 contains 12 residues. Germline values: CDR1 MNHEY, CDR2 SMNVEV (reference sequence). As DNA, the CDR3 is TGTGCCAGCGGAAAGATAGAACGGGGGCAGTACTTC. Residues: CASGKIERGQYF.

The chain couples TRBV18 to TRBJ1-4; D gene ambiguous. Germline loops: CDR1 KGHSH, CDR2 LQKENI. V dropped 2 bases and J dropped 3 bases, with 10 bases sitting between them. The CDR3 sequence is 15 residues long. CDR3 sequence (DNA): TGTGCCAGCTCACCATTGAGGGAAGCTAATGAAAAACTGTTTTTT. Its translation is CASSPLREANEKLFF.

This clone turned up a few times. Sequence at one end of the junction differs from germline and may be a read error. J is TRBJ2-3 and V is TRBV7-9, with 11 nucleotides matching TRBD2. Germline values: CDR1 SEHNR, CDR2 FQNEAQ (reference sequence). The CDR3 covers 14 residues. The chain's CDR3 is CASSLAGGLDTQYF. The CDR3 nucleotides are TGTGCCAGCAGCCTAGCGGGGGGTTTAGATACGCAGTATTTT.

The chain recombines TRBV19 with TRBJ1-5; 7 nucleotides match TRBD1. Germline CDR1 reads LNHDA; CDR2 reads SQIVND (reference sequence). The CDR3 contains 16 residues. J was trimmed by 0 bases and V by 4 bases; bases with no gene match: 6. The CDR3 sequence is CASSKRQGNSNQPQHF. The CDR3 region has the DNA TGTGCCAGTAGTAAAAGACAGGGAAATAGCAATCAGCCCCAGCATTTT.

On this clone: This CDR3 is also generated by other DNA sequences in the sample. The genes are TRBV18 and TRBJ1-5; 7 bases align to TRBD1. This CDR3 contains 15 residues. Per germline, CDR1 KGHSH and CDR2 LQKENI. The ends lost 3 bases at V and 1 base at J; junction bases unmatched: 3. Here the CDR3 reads CASSPTGLSNQPQHF. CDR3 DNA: TGTGCCAGCTCACCGACAGGGTTGAGCAATCAGCCCCAGCATTTT.

CDR3 sequence: CASSVAREAPDTQYF. In DNA, the CDR3 is TGTGCCAGCAGCGTAGCCAGGGAAGCCCCAGATACGCAGTATTTT. This chain uses TRBV9 with TRBJ2-3; TRBD1 might be the D (5 bases). This CDR3 comprises 15 residues. V was shortened by 0 bases and J by 4 bases, with 12 bases between the two germline ends. Germline-derived CDR1 and CDR2 are SGDLS and YYNGEE. The full variable domain, completed using reference TRBV9 and TRBJ2-3, is DSGVTQTPKHLITATGQRVTLRCSPRSGDLSVYWYQQSLDQGLQFLIQYYNGEERAKGNILERFSAQQFPDLHSELNLSSLELGDSALYFCASSVAREAPDTQYFGPGTRLTVL.

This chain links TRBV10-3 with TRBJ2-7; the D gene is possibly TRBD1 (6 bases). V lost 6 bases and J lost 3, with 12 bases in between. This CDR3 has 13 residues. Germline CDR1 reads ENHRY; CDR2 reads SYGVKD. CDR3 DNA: TGTGCCATCAGAGCAGGGGACGGCTACGAGCAGTACTTC. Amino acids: CAIRAGDGYEQYF.

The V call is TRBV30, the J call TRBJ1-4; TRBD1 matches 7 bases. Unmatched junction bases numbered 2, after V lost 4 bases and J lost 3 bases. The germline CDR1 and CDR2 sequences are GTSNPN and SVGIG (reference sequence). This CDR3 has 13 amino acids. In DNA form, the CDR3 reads TGTGCCTGGAATGACAGGGCTAATGAAAAACTGTTTTTT. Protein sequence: CAWNDRANEKLFF.

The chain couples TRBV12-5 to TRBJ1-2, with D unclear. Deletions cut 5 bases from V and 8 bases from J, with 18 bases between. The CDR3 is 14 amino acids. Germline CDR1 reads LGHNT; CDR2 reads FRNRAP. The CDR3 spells CASGLGVQERGYTF. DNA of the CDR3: TGTGCTAGTGGTCTCGGGGTCCAGGAGAGGGGCTACACCTTC.

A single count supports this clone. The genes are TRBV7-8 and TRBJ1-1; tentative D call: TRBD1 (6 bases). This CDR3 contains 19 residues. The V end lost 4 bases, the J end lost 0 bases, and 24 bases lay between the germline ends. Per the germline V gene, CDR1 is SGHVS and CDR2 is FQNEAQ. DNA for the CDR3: TGTGCCAGCAGCTACAGGCCCAGGGGCTCAGTTAGTATGAACACTGAAGCTTTCTTT. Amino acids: CASSYRPRGSVSMNTEAFF.